The rows below give T cell receptor beta chains drawn from one sample of a study of shared clonotypes between healthy human individuals. Produced via immunoSEQ multiplex PCR; TCRdb's table is partial and in-frame only. Here the sample spans over a million clones, 60% to 80% being singletons. Sequencing input: memory CD4+ T cells sorted from blood. All receptors come from a man aged 18 to 29 in good health. The conserved cysteine and the conserved F or W are not part of the CDR3 here.

TRBV14	TRBJ2-2	ASSQKDSKWAGELF
TRBV7-2	TRBJ2-3	ASSPRRGLADTQY
TRBV18	TRBJ2-1	ASSPAYEQF
TRBV18	TRBJ1-6	ASSPTGSDSPLH
TRBV2	TRBJ2-2	ASSPLANTGELF
TRBV7-2	TRBJ1-4	ASSKQGMVGEKLF
TRBV27	TRBJ2-2	ASSLFGGGGFGSIGELF
TRBV7-2	TRBJ1-1	ASRPDRWGETEAF
TRBV29-1	TRBJ1-2	SVEVNYGYT
TRBV10-3	TRBJ1-5	AISDTGDQPQH
TRBV5-1	TRBJ1-1	ASSPHLTENTEAF
TRBV2	TRBJ2-7	ASSQLHYEQY
TRBV25-1	TRBJ1-4	ASSRGQGRSYEKLF
TRBV6-1	TRBJ1-1	ASSGEGGFRNTEAF
TRBV5-1	TRBJ2-1	ASSPDRVGAEQF
TRBV5-1	TRBJ2-1	ASSLNPSGSSYNEQF
TRBV25-1	TRBJ1-1	ASSPHRVPNTEAF
TRBV5-1	TRBJ2-2	ASSLTGGDTGELF
TRBV7-2	TRBJ2-3	ASSLETSLAQY
TRBV19	TRBJ1-1	ASSLTGSTEAF
TRBV7-9	TRBJ1-2	ASSLVPPKVDYGYT
TRBV2	TRBJ1-2	ASTDKIRAVGSGYT
TRBV29-1	TRBJ2-1	SADSFNNEQF
TRBV5-8	TRBJ2-3	ASSFDNPGTDTQY
TRBV11-2	TRBJ2-7	ASSSVPHEQY
TRBV9	TRBJ1-2	ASSAQQAGYT
TRBV10-3	TRBJ1-2	AISESGEGSYGYT
TRBV4-2	TRBJ2-3	ASSQGLAGGGDTQY
TRBV7-8	TRBJ1-2	ASSQGTGHGYT
TRBV30	TRBJ2-5	AWSQGETQY
TRBV7-9	TRBJ2-3	ASSIGLGDTDTQY
TRBV2	TRBJ2-2	ASSEALLVGELF
TRBV7-9	TRBJ2-7	ASSRHIDRNEQY
TRBV5-6	TRBJ1-3	ASSQGQGGNTIY
TRBV18	TRBJ1-5	ASSPQGAGQPQH
TRBV5-1	TRBJ2-1	ASSPFGEGSYNEQF
TRBV7-2	TRBJ2-1	ASSRRLAGDEQF
TRBV30	TRBJ2-5	AWSILSGKRETQY
TRBV6-1	TRBJ2-7	ASSEKLAYEQY
TRBV7-9	TRBJ2-5	ASSQGTTGGYETQY
TRBV6-5	TRBJ2-7	ASSRDTYEQY
TRBV5-6	TRBJ1-2	ASSLNYGYT
TRBV5-1	TRBJ1-6	ASSWDSRNSPLH
TRBV5-1	TRBJ2-2	ASSWTGQGASNTGELF
TRBV10-2	TRBJ2-7	ASSEWTGGYEQY
TRBV7-9	TRBJ1-1	ASSLAGVNTEAF
TRBV6-1	TRBJ2-4	ASSERTTTLAKNIQY
TRBV30	TRBJ1-2	AWSGFEGFGYT